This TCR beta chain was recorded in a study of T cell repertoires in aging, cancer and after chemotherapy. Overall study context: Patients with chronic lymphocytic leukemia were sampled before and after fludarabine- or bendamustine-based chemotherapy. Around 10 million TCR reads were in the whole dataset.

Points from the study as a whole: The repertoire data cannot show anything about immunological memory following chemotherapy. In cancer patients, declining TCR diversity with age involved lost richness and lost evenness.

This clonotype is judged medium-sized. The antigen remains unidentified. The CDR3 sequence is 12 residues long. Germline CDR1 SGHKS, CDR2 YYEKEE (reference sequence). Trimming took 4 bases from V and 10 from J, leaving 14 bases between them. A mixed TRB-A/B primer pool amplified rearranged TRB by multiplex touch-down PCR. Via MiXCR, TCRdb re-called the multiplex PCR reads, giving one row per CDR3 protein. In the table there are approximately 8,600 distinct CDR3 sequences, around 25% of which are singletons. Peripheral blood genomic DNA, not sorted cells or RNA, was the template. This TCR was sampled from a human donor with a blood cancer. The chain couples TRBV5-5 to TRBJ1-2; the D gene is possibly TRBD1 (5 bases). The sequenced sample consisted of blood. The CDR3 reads CASSLQEGTYTF. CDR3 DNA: TGTGCCAGCAGCCTCCAAGAAGGGACCTACACCTTC.